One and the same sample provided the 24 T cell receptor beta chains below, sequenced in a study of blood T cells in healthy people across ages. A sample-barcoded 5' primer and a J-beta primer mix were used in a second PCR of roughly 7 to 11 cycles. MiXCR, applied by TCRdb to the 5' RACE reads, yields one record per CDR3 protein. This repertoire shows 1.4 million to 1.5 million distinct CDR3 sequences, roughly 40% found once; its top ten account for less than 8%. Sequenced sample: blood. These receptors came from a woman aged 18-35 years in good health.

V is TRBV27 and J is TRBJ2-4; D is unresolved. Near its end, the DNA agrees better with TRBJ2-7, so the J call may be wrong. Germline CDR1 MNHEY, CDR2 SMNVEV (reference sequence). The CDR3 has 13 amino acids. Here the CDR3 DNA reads TGTGCCTCTACACAGCTTCAACCCTACGAGCAGTACTTC. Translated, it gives CASTQLQPYEQYF.

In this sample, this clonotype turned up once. The CDR3 DNA follows: TGTGCCATCCACCGGGACAAAAAGGTACCCCTCCACTTT. It yields the protein CAIHRDKKVPLHF. J is TRBJ1-6 and V is TRBV10-3; maybe TRBD1 (6 bases). CDR3 size: 13 residues. CDR1 ENHRY and CDR2 SYGVKD come from the germline V gene. The ends were cut back, 8 bases at V and 12 bases at J, with 17 bases in the middle.

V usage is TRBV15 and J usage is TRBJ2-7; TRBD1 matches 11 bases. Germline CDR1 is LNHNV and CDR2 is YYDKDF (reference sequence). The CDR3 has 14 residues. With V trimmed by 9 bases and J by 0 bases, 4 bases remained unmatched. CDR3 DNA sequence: TGTGCCACTAGTGGGACAGGGGGCTCCTACGAGCAGTACTTC. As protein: CATSGTGGSYEQYF. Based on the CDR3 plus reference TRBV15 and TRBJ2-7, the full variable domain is DAMVIQNPRYQVTQFGKPVTLSCSQTLNHNVMYWYQQKSSQAPKLLFHYYDKDFNNEADTPDNFQSRRPNTSFCFLDIRSPGLGDTAMYLCATSGTGGSYEQYFGPGTRLTVT.

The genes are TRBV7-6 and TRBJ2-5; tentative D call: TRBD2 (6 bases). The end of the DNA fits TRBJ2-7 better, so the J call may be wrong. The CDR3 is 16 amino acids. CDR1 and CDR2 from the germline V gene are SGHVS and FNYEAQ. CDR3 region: CASSLGVGDSPFEQYF. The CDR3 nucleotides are TGTGCCAGCAGCTTAGGAGTGGGGGACTCCCCTTTCGAGCAGTACTTC.

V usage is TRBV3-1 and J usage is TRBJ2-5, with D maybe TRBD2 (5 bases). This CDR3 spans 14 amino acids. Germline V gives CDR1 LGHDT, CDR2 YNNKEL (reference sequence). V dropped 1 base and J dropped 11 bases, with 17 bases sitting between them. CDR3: CASSQGLKGREQYF. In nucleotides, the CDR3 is TGTGCCAGCAGCCAAGGACTCAAGGGAAGGGAGCAGTACTTC.

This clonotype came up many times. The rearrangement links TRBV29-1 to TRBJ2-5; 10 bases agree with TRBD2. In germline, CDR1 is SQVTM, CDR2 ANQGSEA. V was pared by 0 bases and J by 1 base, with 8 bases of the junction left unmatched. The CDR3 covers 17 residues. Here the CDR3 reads CSVEDPPSGSIQETQYF. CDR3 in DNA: TGCAGCGTTGAAGATCCGCCTAGCGGGAGCATCCAAGAGACCCAGTACTTC.

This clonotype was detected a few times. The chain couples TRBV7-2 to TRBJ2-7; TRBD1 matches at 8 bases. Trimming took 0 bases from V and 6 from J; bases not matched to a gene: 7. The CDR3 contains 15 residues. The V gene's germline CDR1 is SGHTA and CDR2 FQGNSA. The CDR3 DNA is TGTGCCAGCAGCTTAGCGACAGGGGCCCGCTCCGAGCAGTACTTC. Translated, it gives CASSLATGARSEQYF. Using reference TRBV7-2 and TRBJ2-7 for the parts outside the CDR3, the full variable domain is GAGVSQSPSNKVTEKGKDVELRCDPISGHTALYWYRQSLGQGLEFLIYFQGNSAPDKSGLPSDRFSAERTGGSVSTLTIQRTQQEDSAVYLCASSLATGARSEQYFGPGTRLTVT.

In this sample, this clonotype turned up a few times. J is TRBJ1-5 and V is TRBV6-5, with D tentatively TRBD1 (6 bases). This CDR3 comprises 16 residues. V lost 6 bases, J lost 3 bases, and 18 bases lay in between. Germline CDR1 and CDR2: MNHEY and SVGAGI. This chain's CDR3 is CASRPGGGGNNQPQHF. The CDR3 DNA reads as TGTGCCAGCAGGCCGGGGGGAGGGGGGAACAATCAGCCCCAGCATTTT.

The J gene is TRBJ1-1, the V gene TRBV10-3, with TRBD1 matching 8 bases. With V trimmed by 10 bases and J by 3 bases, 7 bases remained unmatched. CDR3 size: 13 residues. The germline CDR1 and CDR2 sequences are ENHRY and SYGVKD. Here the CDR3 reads CATLTGVDTEAFF. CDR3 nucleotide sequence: TGTGCCACCCTGACAGGGGTAGACACTGAAGCTTTCTTT.

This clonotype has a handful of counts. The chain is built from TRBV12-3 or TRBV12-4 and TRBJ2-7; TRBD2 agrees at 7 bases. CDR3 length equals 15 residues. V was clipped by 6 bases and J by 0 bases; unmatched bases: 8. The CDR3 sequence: CASRSAGESSYEQYF. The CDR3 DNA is TGTGCCAGCAGATCGGCGGGGGAGAGCTCCTACGAGCAGTACTTC.

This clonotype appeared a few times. The CDR3 region is CATRGRLMSTYEQYF. As DNA, the CDR3 is TGTGCCACTCGGGGTCGACTCATGAGCACCTACGAGCAGTACTTC. The rearrangement joins TRBV6-6 to TRBJ2-7; D possibly corresponds to TRBD2 (5 bases). The CDR3 is 15 amino acids. V dropped 10 bases and J dropped 2 bases, with 21 bases sitting between them. Per the germline V gene, CDR1 is MNHNY and CDR2 is SVGAGI (reference sequence).

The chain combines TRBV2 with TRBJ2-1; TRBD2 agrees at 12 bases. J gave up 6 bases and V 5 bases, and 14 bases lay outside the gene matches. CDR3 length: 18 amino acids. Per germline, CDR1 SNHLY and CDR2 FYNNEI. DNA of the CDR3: TGTGCCAGCAGTCCTCGACTAGCGGGAGACTACATGGGCAATGAGCAGTTCTTC. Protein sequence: CASSPRLAGDYMGNEQFF.

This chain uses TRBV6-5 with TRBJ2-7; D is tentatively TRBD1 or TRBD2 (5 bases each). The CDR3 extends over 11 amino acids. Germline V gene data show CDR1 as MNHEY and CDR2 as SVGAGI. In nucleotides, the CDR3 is TGTGCAACCCGGGGCGGCCACGAGCAGTACTTC. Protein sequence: CATRGGHEQYF.

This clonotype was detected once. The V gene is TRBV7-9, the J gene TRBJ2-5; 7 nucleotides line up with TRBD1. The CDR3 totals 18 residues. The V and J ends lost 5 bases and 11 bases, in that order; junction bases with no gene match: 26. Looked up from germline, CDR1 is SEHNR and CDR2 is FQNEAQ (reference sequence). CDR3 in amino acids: CASSRVRVGVGTENEQYF. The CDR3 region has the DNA TGTGCCAGCAGCCGCGTTAGAGTTGGAGTCGGGACAGAGAATGAGCAGTACTTC.

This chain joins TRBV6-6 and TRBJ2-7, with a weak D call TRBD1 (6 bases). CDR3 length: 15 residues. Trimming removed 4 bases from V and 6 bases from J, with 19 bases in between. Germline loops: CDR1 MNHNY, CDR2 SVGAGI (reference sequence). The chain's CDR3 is CASSSPGTRPGEQYF. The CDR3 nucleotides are TGTGCCAGCAGTTCTCCCGGGACACGTCCTGGCGAGCAGTACTTC.

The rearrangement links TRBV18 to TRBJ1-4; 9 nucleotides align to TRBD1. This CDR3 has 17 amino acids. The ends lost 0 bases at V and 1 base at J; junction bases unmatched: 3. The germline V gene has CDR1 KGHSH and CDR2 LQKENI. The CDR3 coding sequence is TGTGCCAGCTCACCACCGACAGGGGGAGTAACTAATGAAAAACTGTTTTTT. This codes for CASSPPTGGVTNEKLFF.

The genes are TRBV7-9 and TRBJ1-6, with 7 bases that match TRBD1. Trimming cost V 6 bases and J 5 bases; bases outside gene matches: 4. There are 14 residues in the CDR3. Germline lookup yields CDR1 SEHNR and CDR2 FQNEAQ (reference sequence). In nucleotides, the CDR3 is TGTGCCAGCAGGCGGGACAGCGATAATTCACCCCTCCACTTT. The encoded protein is CASRRDSDNSPLHF. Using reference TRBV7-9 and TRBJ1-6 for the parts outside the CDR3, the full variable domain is DTGVSQNPRHKITKRGQNVTFRCDPISEHNRLYWYRQTLGQGPEFLTYFQNEAQLEKSRLLSDRFSAERPKGSFSTLEIQRTEQGDSAMYLCASRRDSDNSPLHFGNGTRLTVT.

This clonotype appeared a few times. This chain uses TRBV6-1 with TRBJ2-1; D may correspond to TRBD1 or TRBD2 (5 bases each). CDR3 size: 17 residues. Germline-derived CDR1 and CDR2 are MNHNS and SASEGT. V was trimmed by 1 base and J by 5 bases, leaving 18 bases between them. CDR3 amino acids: CASSEVIGAEPNNEQFF. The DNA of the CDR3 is TGTGCCAGCAGTGAAGTCATCGGGGCAGAACCCAACAATGAGCAGTTCTTC.

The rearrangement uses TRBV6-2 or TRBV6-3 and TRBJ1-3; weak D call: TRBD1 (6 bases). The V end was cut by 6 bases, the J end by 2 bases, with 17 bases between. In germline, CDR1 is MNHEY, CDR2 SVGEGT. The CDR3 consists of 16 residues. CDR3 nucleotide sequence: TGTGCCAGCAGCGATCGACCCACAGGGACTGGAAACACCATATATTTT. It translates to CASSDRPTGTGNTIYF.

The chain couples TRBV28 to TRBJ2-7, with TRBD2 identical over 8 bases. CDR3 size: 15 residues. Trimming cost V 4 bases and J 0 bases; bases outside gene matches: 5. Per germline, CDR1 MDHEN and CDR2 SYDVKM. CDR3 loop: CASSSAGLVSYEQYF. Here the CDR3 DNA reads TGTGCCAGCAGTTCAGCGGGACTAGTCTCCTACGAGCAGTACTTC.

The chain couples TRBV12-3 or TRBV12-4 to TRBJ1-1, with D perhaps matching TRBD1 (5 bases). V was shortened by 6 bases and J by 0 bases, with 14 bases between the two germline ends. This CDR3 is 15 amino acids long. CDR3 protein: CASRPGGTLNTEAFF. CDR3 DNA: TGTGCCAGCAGACCCGGAGGGACCTTGAACACTGAAGCTTTCTTT.

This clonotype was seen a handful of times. This CDR3 is CSATTIMGSATQYF. In DNA form, the CDR3 reads TGCAGTGCTACCACTATTATGGGATCGGCGACCCAGTACTTC. The chain is built from TRBV20-1 and TRBJ2-5; unclear D gene. The CDR3 covers 14 residues. Germline CDR1 and CDR2: DFQATT and SNEGSKA (reference sequence). Trimming left V 4 bases short and J 7 bases short, with 19 bases between.

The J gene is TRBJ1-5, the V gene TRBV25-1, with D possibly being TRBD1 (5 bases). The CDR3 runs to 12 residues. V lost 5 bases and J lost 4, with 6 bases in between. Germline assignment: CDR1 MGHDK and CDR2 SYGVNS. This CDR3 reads CASSYRNQPQHF. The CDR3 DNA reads TGTGCCAGCAGTTACAGGAATCAGCCCCAGCATTTT.

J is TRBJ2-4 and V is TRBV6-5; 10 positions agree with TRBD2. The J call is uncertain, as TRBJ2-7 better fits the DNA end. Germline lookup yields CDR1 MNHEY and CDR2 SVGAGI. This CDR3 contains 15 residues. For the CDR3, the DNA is TGTGCCAGCAGTTACGAGGCTAGCGGGGGCTACGAGCAGTACTTC. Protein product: CASSYEASGGYEQYF.